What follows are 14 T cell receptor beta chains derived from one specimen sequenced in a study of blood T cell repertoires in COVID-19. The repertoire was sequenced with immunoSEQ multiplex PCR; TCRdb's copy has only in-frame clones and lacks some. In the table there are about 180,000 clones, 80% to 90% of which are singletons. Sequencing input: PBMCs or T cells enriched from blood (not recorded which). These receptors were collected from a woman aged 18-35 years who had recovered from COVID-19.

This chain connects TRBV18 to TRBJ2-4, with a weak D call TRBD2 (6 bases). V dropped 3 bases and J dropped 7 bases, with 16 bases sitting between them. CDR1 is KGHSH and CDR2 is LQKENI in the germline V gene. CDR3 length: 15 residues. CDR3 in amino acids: CASSPSPSGGNIQYF. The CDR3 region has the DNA TGTGCCAGCTCACCTTCACCCAGCGGAGGGAACATTCAGTACTTC.

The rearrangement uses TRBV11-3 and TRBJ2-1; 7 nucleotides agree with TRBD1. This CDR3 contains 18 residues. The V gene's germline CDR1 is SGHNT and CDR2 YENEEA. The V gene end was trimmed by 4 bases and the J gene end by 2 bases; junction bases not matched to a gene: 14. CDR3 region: CASSSFIGDRVTYNEQFF. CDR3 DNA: TGTGCCAGCAGCTCCTTCATCGGCGACAGGGTGACCTACAATGAGCAGTTCTTC.

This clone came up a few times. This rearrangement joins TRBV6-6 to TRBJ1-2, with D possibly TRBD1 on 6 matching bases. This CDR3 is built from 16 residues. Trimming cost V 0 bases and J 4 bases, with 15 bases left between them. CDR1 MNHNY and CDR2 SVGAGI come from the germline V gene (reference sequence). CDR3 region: CASSYSEVGGPYGYTF. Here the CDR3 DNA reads TGTGCCAGCAGTTACTCCGAGGTAGGGGGACCCTATGGCTACACCTTC.

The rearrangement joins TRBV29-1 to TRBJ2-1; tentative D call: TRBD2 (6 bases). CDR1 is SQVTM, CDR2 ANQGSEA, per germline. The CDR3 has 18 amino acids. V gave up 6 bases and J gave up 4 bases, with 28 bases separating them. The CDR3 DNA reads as TGCAGCGTGTCCGGGAGTGCCCGTATGACTGGGGAATACAATGAGCAGTTCTTC. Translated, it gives CSVSGSARMTGEYNEQFF.

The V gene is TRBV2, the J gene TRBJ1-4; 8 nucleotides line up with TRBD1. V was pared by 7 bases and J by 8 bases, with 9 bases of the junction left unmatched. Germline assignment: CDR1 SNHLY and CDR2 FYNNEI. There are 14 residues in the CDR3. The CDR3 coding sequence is TGTGCCAGCACCAGACAGGGGTATGGAGAAAAACTGTTTTTT. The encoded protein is CASTRQGYGEKLFF.

The CDR3 DNA reads TGTGCCAGCAGTGAACGGACAGGGTTAGAGAGGACTGAAGCTTTCTTT. This codes for CASSERTGLERTEAFF. The chain links TRBV6-1 to TRBJ1-1; TRBD1 matches at 8 bases. Germline V gene data show CDR1 as MNHNS and CDR2 as SASEGT. This CDR3 contains 16 residues. V lost 2 bases to trimming and J lost 5 bases; unmatched junction nucleotides: 10.

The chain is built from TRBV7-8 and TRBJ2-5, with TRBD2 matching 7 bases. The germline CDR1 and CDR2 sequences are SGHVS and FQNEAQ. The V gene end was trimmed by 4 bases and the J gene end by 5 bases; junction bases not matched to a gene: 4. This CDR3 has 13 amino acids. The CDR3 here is CASSSEGGETQYF. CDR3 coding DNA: TGTGCCAGCAGCTCCGAGGGAGGGGAGACCCAGTACTTC.

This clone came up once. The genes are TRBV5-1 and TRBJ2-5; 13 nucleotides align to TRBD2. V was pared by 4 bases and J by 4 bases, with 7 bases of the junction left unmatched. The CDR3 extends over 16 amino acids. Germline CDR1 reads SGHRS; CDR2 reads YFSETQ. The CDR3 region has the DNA TGCGCCAGCAGCGACGGACTAGCGGGAGCCCCAGAGACCCAGTACTTC. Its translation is CASSDGLAGAPETQYF.

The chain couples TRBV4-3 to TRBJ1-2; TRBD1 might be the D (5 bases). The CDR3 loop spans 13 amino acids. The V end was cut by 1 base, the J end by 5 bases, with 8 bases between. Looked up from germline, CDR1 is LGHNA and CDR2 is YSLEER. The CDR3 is CASSQAGLYGYTF. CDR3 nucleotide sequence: TGCGCCAGCAGCCAAGCGGGACTTTATGGCTACACCTTC.

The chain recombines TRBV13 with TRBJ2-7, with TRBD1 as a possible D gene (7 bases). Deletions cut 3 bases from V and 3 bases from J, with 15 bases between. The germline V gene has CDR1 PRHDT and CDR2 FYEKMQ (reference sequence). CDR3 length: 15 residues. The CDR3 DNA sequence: TGTGCCAGCAGCTTCCCGGGGCAGGGGGGCTACGAGCAGTACTTC. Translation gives CASSFPGQGGYEQYF.

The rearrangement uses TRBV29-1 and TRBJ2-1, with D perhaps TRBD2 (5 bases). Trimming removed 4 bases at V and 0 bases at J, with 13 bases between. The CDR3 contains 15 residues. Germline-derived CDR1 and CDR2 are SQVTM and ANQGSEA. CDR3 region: CSVGSTRLSYNEQFF. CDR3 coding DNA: TGCAGCGTTGGATCCACTAGGCTCTCCTACAATGAGCAGTTCTTC.

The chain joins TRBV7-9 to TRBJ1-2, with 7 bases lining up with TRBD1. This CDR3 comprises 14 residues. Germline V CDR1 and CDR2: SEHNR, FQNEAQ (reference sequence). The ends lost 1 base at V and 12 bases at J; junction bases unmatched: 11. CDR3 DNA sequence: TGTGCCAGCAGCTTAGTAGGGACAGAGACCGTAGACACCTTC. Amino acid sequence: CASSLVGTETVDTF.

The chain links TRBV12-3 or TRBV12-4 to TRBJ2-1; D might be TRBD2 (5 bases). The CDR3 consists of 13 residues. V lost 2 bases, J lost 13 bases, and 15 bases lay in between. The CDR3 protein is CASSLTPWPGQFF. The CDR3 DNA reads TGTGCCAGCAGTTTAACCCCTTGGCCGGGACAGTTCTTC.

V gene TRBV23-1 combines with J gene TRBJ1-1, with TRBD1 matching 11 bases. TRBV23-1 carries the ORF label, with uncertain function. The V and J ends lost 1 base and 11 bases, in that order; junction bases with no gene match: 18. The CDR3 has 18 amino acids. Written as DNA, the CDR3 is TGCGCCAGCAGTCAATTCGTTGTTAAGGGACAGGGGGTCCCCGTCGCTTTCTTT. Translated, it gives CASSQFVVKGQGVPVAFF.